This TCR beta chain was sequenced in a study of T cells in localized non-small cell lung cancer (dated by TCRdb to between 2020 and 2021). Regarding the complete study: The study analyzed T cell repertoires of 200 to 250 early-stage NSCLC patients, comparing tumors and uninvolved tumor-adjacent lungs. The cohort was made up of some 240 treatment-naive NSCLC patients whose localized lung tumors had been resected. NSCLC patients had a mean age of approximately 72 years, and around 140 were male and about 110 female.

At diagnosis, tumor, uninvolved tumor-adjacent lung and peripheral blood were collected and then preserved as a mix of FFPE and fresh-frozen material. For TCR repertoire profiling, blood samples were analyzed as peripheral blood mononuclear cells. TCR beta CDR3 regions were sequenced from DNA using the immunoSEQ Assay. The original pipeline was this. T cell density was computed as TCR beta template counts normalized to usable DNA estimated by amplifying housekeeping genes. Richness was estimated with the preseqR package, extrapolating to 400,000 templates for PBMC samples and 120,000 templates for tissue samples. Clonality was taken to be one minus Pielou's evenness. To identify tissue-enriched TCRs, differential abundance testing was run on productive amino-acid clonotypes with a minimum total count of 5 and an alpha of 0.1. Repertoire overlap between compartments was quantified with the Jaccard Index and Morisita Overlap Index. TCR beta CDR3s were clustered by GLIPH together with public tetramer-defined viral CDR3s, and at least three viral sequences plus V-gene enrichment were required for viral motifs. In its TCRdb copy, this immuneACCESS table keeps in-frame sequences only and misses some clones. Where compared with another copy, unresolved V genes explain less than half of these, and the others have no known cause. V and J calls and clone size are as listed in that table; D and trimming were resolved from the DNA. The sample table shows tens of thousands of clones, and about 91% are seen once. The leading ten clones occupy 9.4% of the sample.

The paper as a whole reports these results and caveats: Higher T cell density in blood was associated with longer overall survival, whereas higher clonality in adjacent lung was associated with shorter survival. A median of roughly 50 of the top 100 tumor clones turned up in the paired uninvolved adjacent lung, and around 27 of those clones also ranked among the top 100 of that same adjacent lung. Because the study design was exploratory, TCR variables were selected using unadjusted p-values without false-discovery rate correction. Because multi-region tumor sequencing was not performed, intratumor heterogeneity could not be ruled out. The highest T cell clonality was observed in uninvolved tumor-adjacent lung, where clonality exceeded that of tumor, suggesting that antigenic responses were more focused in uninvolved tumor-adjacent lung.

There are 15 amino acids in the CDR3, from cysteine to phenylalanine inclusive. Solely the CDR3 DNA is kept, with 45 bases framed from the first base. At the junction V is shortened by 1 base and J by 5 bases; bases outside the gene matches: 3. Via the germline V gene, CDR1 is SGHTA and CDR2 FQGNSA. A note on this clone: Its binding antigen is unknown. No base qualities exist here, and no much larger clone lies one base off it.

The sequence was collected from a woman aged 40 to 75 with stage III lung adenocarcinoma. The V and J segments used are TRBV7-2 and TRBJ2-5; TRBD2 agrees with 11 junctional bases. The sequencing here drew on peripheral blood mononuclear cells, taken before any cancer treatment. The CDR3 here reads CASSLEGLAAETQYF. The DNA sequence is TGTGCCAGCAGCTTAGAGGGACTAGCGGCGGAGACCCAGTACTTC.